This T cell receptor (beta chain) stems from a study of naive CD8 T cells in extremely preterm neonates. Study summary: Abstract and methods disagree on adult ages: 25-50 versus 20-50 years.

About this clone: What it binds is not known.

Peripheral blood came from healthy approximately 15-56 month-old surgical children and healthy nonsmoking adults. About 19,000 to 100,000 naive CD8+ T cells were sorted per sample. Notes on the study in general: Compared with all age groups, preterm neonates showed less repertoire richness.

Germline loops: CDR1 SGHAT, CDR2 FQNNGV. The CDR3 consists of 16 residues. The ends lost 7 bases at V and 4 bases at J; junction bases unmatched: 13. Sequencing used immunoSEQ multiplex PCR; TCRdb keeps in-frame clones, though not all of them. The repertoire includes about 8,000 clones, around 98% of them detected once, and under 3.5% sits in the top ten. Material for sequencing was naive CD8+ T cells from blood. The origin of this receptor is a human donor in good health. V is TRBV11-2 and J is TRBJ1-1; TRBD1 matches at 9 bases. CDR3 in DNA: TGTGCCAGCACCCTCATAAACAGGGGGCGCGGCACTGAAGCTTTCTTT. Translation gives CASTLINRGRGTEAFF.